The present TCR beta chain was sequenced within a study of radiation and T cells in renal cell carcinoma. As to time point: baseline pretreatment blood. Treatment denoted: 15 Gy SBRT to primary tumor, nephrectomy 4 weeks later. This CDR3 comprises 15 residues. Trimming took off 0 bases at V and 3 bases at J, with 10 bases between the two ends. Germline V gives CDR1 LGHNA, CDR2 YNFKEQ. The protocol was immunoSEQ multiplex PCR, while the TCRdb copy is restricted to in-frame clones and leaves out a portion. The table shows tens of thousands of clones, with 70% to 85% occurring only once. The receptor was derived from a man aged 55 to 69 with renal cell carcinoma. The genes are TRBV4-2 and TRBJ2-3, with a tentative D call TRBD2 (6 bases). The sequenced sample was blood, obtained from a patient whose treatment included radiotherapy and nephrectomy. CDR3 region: CASSQDGGRTDTQYF. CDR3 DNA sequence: TGTGCCAGCAGCCAAGATGGGGGGAGAACAGATACGCAGTATTTT.